These T cell receptor beta chains were read from a single sample in a study of CD8 T cells in Susac syndrome. MiXCR was run by TCRdb on the immunoSEQ multiplex PCR reads, yielding one entry per CDR3 protein. Among about 140,000 distinct CDR3 sequences, roughly 96% were seen once, and the ten largest hold over 0.095%. The specimen was CD4+ T cells from PBMCs. The receptors were sampled from a human donor with multiple sclerosis. The CDR3 runs from the conserved cysteine through the conserved F or W. The order of the fields is D gene, J gene, V gene, clone size, CDR3 protein, CDR3 DNA. The D gene is left open where the match is weak. The size field is filled for only some rows; it gives once, few, many or a size class.

>TRBD2|TRBJ2-3|TRBV15|NA
CATSRASGRSSHTQYF
TGTGCCACCAGCAGAGCTAGCGGGAGGTCTTCACATACGCAGTATTTT
>NA|TRBJ1-2|TRBV7-9|NA
CASSYRRDYGYTF
TGTGCCAGCAGCTACCGACGGGACTATGGCTACACCTTC
>TRBD1|TRBJ1-5|TRBV28|NA
CASSLRQGAYQPQHF
TGTGCCAGCAGTCTTAGACAGGGGGCATATCAGCCCCAGCATTTT
>TRBD2|TRBJ2-1|TRBV5-1|NA
CASSPWTSGTSGRNEQSF
TGCGCCAGCAGCCCGTGGACTTCCGGGACTAGCGGGAGGAATGAGCAGTCCTTC
>TRBD2|TRBJ2-1|TRBV24-1|NA
CATSDLSGRAVPEQFF
TGTGCCACCAGTGATCTAAGCGGGAGGGCCGTTCCTGAGCAGTTCTTC
>NA|TRBJ2-3|TRBV7-9|NA
CASSLMGGDTQYF
TGTGCCAGCAGCTTAATGGGAGGAGATACGCAGTATTTT
>NA|TRBJ1-4|TRBV12-3/TRBV12-4|NA
CASSGDRGVGEKLFF
TGTGCCAGCAGTGGCGACCGGGGGGTTGGGGAAAAACTGTTTTTT
>NA|TRBJ2-7|TRBV27|NA
CASSFRVSTEQYF
TGTGCCAGCAGTTTCCGGGTTAGTACCGAGCAGTACTTC
>NA|TRBJ1-5|TRBV2|NA
CASSYNPYSNQPQHF
TGTGCCAGCAGTTACAATCCGTATAGCAATCAGCCCCAGCATTTT
>TRBD1|TRBJ2-2|TRBV3-1|NA
CASSQPKGAWTGELFF
TGTGCCAGCAGCCAACCTAAGGGGGCGTGGACCGGGGAGCTGTTTTTT
>NA|TRBJ2-7|TRBV7-6|few
CASSLAGDIREQYF
TGTGCCAGCAGCTTAGCGGGGGACATTAGGGAGCAGTACTTC
>NA|TRBJ1-2|TRBV5-4|NA
CASSLPQTGGYTF
TGTGCCAGCAGCTTGCCTCAGACGGGTGGCTACACCTTC
>NA|TRBJ1-2|TRBV7-2|NA
CASSLAGPGVNYGYTF
TGTGCCAGCAGCTTAGCAGGTCCAGGGGTAAACTATGGCTACACCTTC
>NA|TRBJ2-7|TRBV20-1|NA
CSARDLKDLPYEQYF
TGCAGTGCTAGAGATCTAAAAGACTTACCCTACGAGCAGTACTTC